These 12 T cell receptor beta chains were sequenced from one sample in a study of blood T cell repertoires in COVID-19. Sequencing used immunoSEQ multiplex PCR; TCRdb keeps in-frame clones, though not all of them. This table has about 200,000 clones, around 80% appearing once. The specimen sequenced was peripheral blood. All receptors derive from a woman aged 70 to 79 with acute or convalescent COVID-19.

V usage is TRBV5-6 and J usage is TRBJ1-2, with a weak D call TRBD1 (6 bases). The V gene lost 4 bases and the J gene lost 4 bases, with 17 bases spanning the gap. The CDR3 covers 15 residues. Germline CDR1 is SGHDT and CDR2 is YYEEEE. This CDR3 reads CASSPETGRSYGYTF. Here the CDR3 DNA reads TGTGCCAGCAGCCCTGAAACAGGGCGTAGCTATGGCTACACCTTC.

A few counts support this clone. The V gene is TRBV2, the J gene TRBJ2-7, with a tentative D call TRBD2 (5 bases). The length of the CDR3 is 15 residues. The V and J ends lost 5 bases and 0 bases respectively, with 14 bases between them. In germline, CDR1 is SNHLY, CDR2 FYNNEI. CDR3 loop: CASSFAGGSSYEQYF. In DNA form, the CDR3 reads TGTGCCAGCAGTTTCGCGGGCGGTAGCTCCTACGAGCAGTACTTC.

The chain combines TRBV28 with TRBJ2-5; D perhaps matches TRBD2 (6 bases). The CDR3 contains 16 residues. Germline V CDR1 and CDR2: MDHEN, SYDVKM. V lost 2 bases and J lost 5, with 18 bases in between. This CDR3 reads CASSLLGGHLGETQYF. The CDR3 DNA reads TGTGCCAGCAGTTTACTGGGGGGTCACCTGGGGGAGACCCAGTACTTC.

The CDR3 DNA reads TGCGCCAGCAGCTCCATAAGCAACTATGGCTACACCTTC. It is translated as CASSSISNYGYTF. The rearrangement uses TRBV5-1 and TRBJ1-2, with D hard to call. CDR1 and CDR2 from the germline V gene are SGHRS and YFSETQ. The V end was cut by 3 bases, the J end by 2 bases, with 8 bases between. This CDR3 spans 13 amino acids.

The chain recombines TRBV7-9 with TRBJ1-2; D not certain. The V end was cut by 1 base, the J end by 5 bases, with 8 bases between. The CDR3 loop spans 13 amino acids. The germline V gene has CDR1 SEHNR and CDR2 FQNEAQ (reference sequence). CDR3 DNA: TGTGCCAGCAGCTTAGGCGGCAATTATGGCTACACCTTC. This encodes CASSLGGNYGYTF. Based on the CDR3 plus reference TRBV7-9 and TRBJ1-2, the full variable domain is DTGVSQNPRHKITKRGQNVTFRCDPISEHNRLYWYRQTLGQGPEFLTYFQNEAQLEKSRLLSDRFSAERPKGSFSTLEIQRTEQGDSAMYLCASSLGGNYGYTFGSGTRLTVV.

This chain joins TRBV20-1 and TRBJ2-1; 10 bases line up with TRBD2. The CDR3 is 15 amino acids. Germline loops: CDR1 DFQATT, CDR2 SNEGSKA (reference sequence). Trimming took 3 bases from V and 4 from J; bases not matched to a gene: 6. CDR3 nucleotides: TGCAGTGCTAGTAAGGGGACTAGCGAGTACAATGAGCAGTTCTTC. It encodes CSASKGTSEYNEQFF.

The chain recombines TRBV12-3 or TRBV12-4 with TRBJ2-7, with 7 bases matching TRBD2. The V segment lost 1 base and the J segment 6 bases; nucleotides outside the gene matches: 3. CDR3 size: 13 residues. CDR3: CASSLGTRGEQYF. The DNA of the CDR3 is TGTGCCAGCAGTTTAGGGACTAGGGGCGAGCAGTACTTC.

The chain employs TRBV19 and TRBJ1-5, with a weak D call TRBD1 (5 bases). Germline values: CDR1 LNHDA, CDR2 SQIVND (reference sequence). Trimming removed 10 bases at V and 7 bases at J, with 20 bases between. The CDR3 runs 14 residues. CDR3 amino acids: CATAFAGLGQPQHF. The CDR3, as DNA: TGTGCCACCGCTTTCGCGGGGCTGGGACAGCCCCAGCATTTT.

This clone was detected only once. The chain joins TRBV14 to TRBJ2-2, with D uncertain. With 0 bases removed from V and 3 bases from J, the gap between germline ends came to 14 bases. Germline-derived CDR1 and CDR2 are SGHDN and FVKESK. The CDR3 contains 17 residues. The CDR3 coding sequence is TGTGCCAGCAGCCAAGAAATCAAACAACAATACACCGGGGAGCTGTTTTTT. Encoded protein: CASSQEIKQQYTGELFF.

The rearrangement links TRBV28 to TRBJ1-6; TRBD1 aligns across 7 bases. CDR3 length: 17 residues. The V gene end was trimmed by 8 bases and the J gene end by 0 bases; junction bases not matched to a gene: 10. Per germline, CDR1 MDHEN and CDR2 SYDVKM. This CDR3 is CASASGQRSSYNSPLHF. The CDR3 nucleotides are TGTGCCAGCGCATCGGGACAGCGAAGCTCCTATAATTCACCCCTCCACTTT.

The chain has TRBV2 and TRBJ2-1; D possibly corresponds to TRBD2 (6 bases). Germline CDR1 reads SNHLY; CDR2 reads FYNNEI. This CDR3 spans 16 amino acids. Trimming took off 6 bases at V and 0 bases at J, with 15 bases between the two ends. CDR3 sequence (DNA): TGTGCCAGCAGAGTGGGACTTTCAATCTCCTACAATGAGCAGTTCTTC. Amino acids: CASRVGLSISYNEQFF.

The chain joins TRBV19 to TRBJ1-2; D perhaps matches TRBD1 (5 bases). Trimming took 7 bases from V and 5 from J, leaving 26 bases between them. The length of the CDR3 is 17 residues. Germline V CDR1 and CDR2: LNHDA, SQIVND (reference sequence). CDR3 amino acids: CASTLEGDSQGEYGYTF. The CDR3 DNA sequence: TGTGCCAGTACCCTAGAAGGAGACTCCCAAGGGGAATATGGCTACACCTTC.